This TCR beta chain was recorded in a study of cytomegalovirus exposure and HLA in healthy donors. This CDR3 spans 15 amino acids. Unmatched junction bases numbered 8, after V lost 3 bases and J lost 5 bases. Germline V gene sequence: CDR1 SGHRS, CDR2 YFSETQ. General observations from the study: Per published reports, the classifier diagnosed cytomegalovirus status with high specificity and sensitivity. TCR beta V- and J-gene trimming, according to a later analysis, was linked to a missense DCLRE1C variant.

About this clone itself: Its antigen is still unknown.

The PCR was carried out with 60 Vbeta primers and 13 Jbeta primers. The table came from immunoSEQ multiplex PCR; TCRdb's copy has only in-frame clones and leaves some out. The sample has around 140,000 clones, more than 75% seen once. The donors (healthy individuals) were bone marrow donors. This TCR derives from a female donor in good health and CMV-seronegative. Sequences were obtained from PBMCs. This sequence joins TRBV5-1 and TRBJ2-7, with TRBD1 identical over 10 bases. CDR3 amino acids: CASSWGTGARHEQYF. DNA of the CDR3: TGCGCCAGCAGCTGGGGGACAGGGGCTAGACACGAGCAGTACTTC.